This T cell receptor beta chain came from a study of T cells after posttransplantation cyclophosphamide (dated by TCRdb to about 2016). In terms of the full investigation: Using TRB sequencing, the study followed how the T cell repertoire rebuilt after myeloablative bone marrow transplantation with posttransplantation cyclophosphamide given as GVHD prophylaxis. Samples from roughly 35 PTCy-treated patients, along with samples from roughly 15 of their related bone marrow donors, underwent antigen receptor sequencing. Blood from every one of the 30 to 40 PTCy patients who had 1-year posttransplant specimens underwent TRB sequencing. Up to 3 additional blood samples from 2 to 5.2 years after transplant were also TRB-sequenced in 3 patients, as was pretransplant blood from 4 patients. Because TRA and TRB clonality correlated tightly in roughly nine samples, later TCR analyses were limited to TRB. Public TRB sequences were searched against a database of over 3,000 sequences associated with responses to pathogens, tumor antigens, self-antigens and alloantigens.

TRB sequencing used genomic DNA with the immunoSEQ assay at survey resolution or the hsTCRB kit. The study's processing was this. The immunoSEQ software was used for initial read processing, and the LymphoSeq R package was used for repertoire analyses. For each TRB dataset, clonality was calculated as 1 minus normalized Shannon entropy, and the Gini coefficient was computed as well. Phenotypes of unsorted samples were inferred by mapping TRB sequences from sorted subsets of the recipient or donor onto the same recipient's unsorted samples. In TCRdb, the immuneACCESS table is reduced to in-frame sequences with V and J assigned. These tables do not hold every clone; where another copy was compared, an unresolved V gene accounts for under half, and the others remain unexplained. The V and J calls and clone size are taken from that table; D and trimming were inferred from the DNA. The sample table records about 24,000 clones; 80% to 90% of these occur just once. The ten largest clones add up to 7% to 9.5% of the sample.

As for this clone: Its antigen is not yet known. No quality values exist for individual bases; no much larger clone is one base distant.

A control cohort of 10 to 11 patients who had been given myeloablative marrow transplants with methotrexate plus a calcineurin inhibitor was sampled 1 year after transplant. Peripheral blood and bone marrow mononuclear cells were isolated by Ficoll-Hypaque density centrifugation and cryopreserved. What the work shows at the level of the full study, not this receptor alone: The TRB repertoires of T cells infiltrating skin or GI tract showed only limited overlap with the TRB repertoires of T cells in blood. Donor-recipient similarity was low at 1-2 months but increased during the first year, and donor CD8+ memory clones often dominated later blood repertoires. Across 45 patients, recipient CMV seropositivity and CMV reactivation were highly associated with TRB clonality; PTCy diversity was similar to CNI/methotrexate controls.

V is trimmed back by 3 bases and J by 2 bases, and the junction contains 10 bases that no gene match accounts for. Reading the germline V gene gives CDR1 SGHDT and CDR2 YYEEEE. From the cysteine up to the phenylalanine, the CDR3 has a length of 16 residues. The only DNA kept is the CDR3, 48 bases in frame from the first base. This material consisted of PBMCs, taken after an allogeneic stem cell transplant with a calcineurin inhibitor and methotrexate. This receptor was identified in a female patient aged 50-60 years who received an allogeneic stem cell transplant from an unrelated donor, was CMV-positive, and had chronic GVHD only. After a transplant, certain T cells may trace back to the graft donor. The chain is assembled from TRBV5-6 and TRBJ1-2, with TRBD1 identical over 7 junction bases. The DNA reads as follows: TGTGCCAGCAGCTACCGGGACAGACCCCTCAACTATGGCTACACCTTC. This yields the protein CASSYRDRPLNYGYTF.